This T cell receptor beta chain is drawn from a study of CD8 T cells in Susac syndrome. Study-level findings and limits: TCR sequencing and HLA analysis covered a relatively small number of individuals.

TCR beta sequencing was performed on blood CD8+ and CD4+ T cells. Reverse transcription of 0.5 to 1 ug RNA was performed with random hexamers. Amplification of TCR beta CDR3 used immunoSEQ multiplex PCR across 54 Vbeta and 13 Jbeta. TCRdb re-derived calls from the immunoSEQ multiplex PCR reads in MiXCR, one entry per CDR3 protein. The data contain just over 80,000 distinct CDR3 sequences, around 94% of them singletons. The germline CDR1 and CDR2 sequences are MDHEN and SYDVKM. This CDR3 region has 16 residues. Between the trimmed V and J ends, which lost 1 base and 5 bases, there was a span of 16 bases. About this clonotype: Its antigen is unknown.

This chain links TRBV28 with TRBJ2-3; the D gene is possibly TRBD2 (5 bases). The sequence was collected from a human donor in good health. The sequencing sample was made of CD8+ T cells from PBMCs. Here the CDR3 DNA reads TGTGCCAGCAGTTTATCCCCCCGGGAAGTAGGAGATACGCAGTATTTT. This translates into CASSLSPREVGDTQYF.